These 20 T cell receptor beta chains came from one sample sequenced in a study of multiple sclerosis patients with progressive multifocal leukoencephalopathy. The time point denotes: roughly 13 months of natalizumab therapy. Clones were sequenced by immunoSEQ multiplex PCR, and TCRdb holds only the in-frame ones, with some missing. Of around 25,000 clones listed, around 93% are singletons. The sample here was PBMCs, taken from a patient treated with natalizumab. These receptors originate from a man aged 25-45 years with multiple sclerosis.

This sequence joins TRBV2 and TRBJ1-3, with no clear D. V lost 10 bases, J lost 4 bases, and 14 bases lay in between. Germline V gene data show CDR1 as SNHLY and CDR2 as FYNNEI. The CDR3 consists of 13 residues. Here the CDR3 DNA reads TGTGCCACCGACTTCCAGACCGGAAACACCATATATTTT. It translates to CATDFQTGNTIYF.

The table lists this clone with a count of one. The CDR3 reads CAVSGGDEQYF. The CDR3 nucleotides are TGTGCCGTATCGGGGGGGGATGAGCAGTACTTC. The chain uses TRBV7-8 and TRBJ2-7; 8 nucleotides align to TRBD2. This CDR3 comprises 11 residues. With 11 bases clipped from V and 7 bases from J, the junction kept 7 bases outside the gene matches. Per the germline V gene, CDR1 is SGHVS and CDR2 is FQNEAQ.

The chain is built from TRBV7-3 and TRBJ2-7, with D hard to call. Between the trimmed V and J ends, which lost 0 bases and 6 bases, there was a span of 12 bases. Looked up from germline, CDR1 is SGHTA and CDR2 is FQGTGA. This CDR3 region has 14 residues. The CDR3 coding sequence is TGTGCCAGCAGCTTAACTGGCGGCCCGGGCGAGCAGTACTTC. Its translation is CASSLTGGPGEQYF.

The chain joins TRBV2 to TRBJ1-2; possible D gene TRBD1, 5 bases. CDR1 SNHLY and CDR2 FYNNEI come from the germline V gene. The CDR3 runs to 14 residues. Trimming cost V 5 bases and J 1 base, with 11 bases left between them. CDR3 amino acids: CASSIRQINYGYTF. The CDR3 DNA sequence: TGTGCCAGCAGTATCCGACAGATTAACTATGGCTACACCTTC.

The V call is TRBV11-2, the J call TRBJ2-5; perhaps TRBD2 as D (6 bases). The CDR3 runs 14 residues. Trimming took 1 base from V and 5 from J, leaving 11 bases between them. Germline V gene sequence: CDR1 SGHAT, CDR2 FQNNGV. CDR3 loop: CASSLVGGWETQYF. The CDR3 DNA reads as TGTGCCAGCAGCTTAGTCGGGGGTTGGGAGACCCAGTACTTC.

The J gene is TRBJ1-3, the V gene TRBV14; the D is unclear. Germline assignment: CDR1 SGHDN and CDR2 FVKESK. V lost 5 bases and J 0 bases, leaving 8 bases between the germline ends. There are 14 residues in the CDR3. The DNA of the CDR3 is TGTGCCAGCAGCGCGCGAAGCTCTGGAAACACCATATATTTT. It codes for CASSARSSGNTIYF.

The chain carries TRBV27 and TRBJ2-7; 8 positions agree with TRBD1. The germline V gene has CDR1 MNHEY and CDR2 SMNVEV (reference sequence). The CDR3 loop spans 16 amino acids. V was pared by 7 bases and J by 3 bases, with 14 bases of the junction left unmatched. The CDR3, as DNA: TGTGCCAGCATTACCCGGGAGACAGGGGACCACTACGAGCAGTACGTC. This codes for CASITRETGDHYEQYV.

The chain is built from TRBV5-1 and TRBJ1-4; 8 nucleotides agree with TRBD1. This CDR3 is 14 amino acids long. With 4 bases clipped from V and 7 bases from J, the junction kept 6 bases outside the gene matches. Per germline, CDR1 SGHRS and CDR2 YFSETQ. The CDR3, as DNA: TGCGCCAGCAGCCAGGACAGGGAGGGTGAAAAACTGTTTTTT. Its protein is CASSQDREGEKLFF. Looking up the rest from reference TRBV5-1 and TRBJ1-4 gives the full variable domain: KAGVTQTPRYLIKTRGQQVTLSCSPISGHRSVSWYQQTPGQGLQFLFEYFSETQRNKGNFPGRFSGRQFSNSRSEMNVSTLELGDSALYLCASSQDREGEKLFFGSGTQLSVL.

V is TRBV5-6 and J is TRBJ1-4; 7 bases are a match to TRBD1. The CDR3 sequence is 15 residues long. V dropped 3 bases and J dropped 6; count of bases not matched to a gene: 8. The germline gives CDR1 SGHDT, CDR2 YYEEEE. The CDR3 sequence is CASSWAGGGDEKLFF. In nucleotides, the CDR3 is TGTGCCAGCAGCTGGGCAGGGGGAGGGGATGAAAAACTGTTTTTT.

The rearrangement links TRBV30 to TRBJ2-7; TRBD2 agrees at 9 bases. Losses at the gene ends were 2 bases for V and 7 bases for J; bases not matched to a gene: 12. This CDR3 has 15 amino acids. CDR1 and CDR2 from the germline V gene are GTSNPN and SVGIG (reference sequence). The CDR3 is CAWSPLAGVSGEQYF. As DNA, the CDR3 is TGTGCCTGGAGTCCCTTAGCGGGAGTTTCTGGAGAGCAGTACTTC.

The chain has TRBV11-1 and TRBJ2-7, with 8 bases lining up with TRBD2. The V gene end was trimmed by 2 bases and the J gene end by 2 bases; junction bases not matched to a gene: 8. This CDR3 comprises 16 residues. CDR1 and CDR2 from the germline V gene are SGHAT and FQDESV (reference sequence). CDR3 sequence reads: CASSLSSGGGPYEQYV. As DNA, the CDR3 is TGTGCCAGCAGCTTATCGAGCGGGGGCGGGCCCTACGAGCAGTACGTC.

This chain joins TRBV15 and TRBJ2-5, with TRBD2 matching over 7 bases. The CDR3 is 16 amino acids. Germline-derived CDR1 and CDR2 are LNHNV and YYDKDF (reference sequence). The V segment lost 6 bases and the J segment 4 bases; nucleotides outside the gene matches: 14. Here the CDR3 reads CATRTSGGGPRETQYF. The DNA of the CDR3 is TGTGCCACCAGGACCTCCGGGGGAGGGCCTCGAGAGACCCAGTACTTC. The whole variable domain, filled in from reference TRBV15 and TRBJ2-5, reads DAMVIQNPRYQVTQFGKPVTLSCSQTLNHNVMYWYQQKSSQAPKLLFHYYDKDFNNEADTPDNFQSRRPNTSFCFLDIRSPGLGDTAMYLCATRTSGGGPRETQYFGPGTRLLVL.

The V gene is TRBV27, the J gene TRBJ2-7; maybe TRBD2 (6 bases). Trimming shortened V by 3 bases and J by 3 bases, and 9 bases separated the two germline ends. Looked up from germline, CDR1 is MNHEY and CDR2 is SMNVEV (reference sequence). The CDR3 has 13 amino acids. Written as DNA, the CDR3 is TGTGCCAGCAGTTTGGAGGGAAACTACGAGCAGTACTTC. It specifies CASSLEGNYEQYF.

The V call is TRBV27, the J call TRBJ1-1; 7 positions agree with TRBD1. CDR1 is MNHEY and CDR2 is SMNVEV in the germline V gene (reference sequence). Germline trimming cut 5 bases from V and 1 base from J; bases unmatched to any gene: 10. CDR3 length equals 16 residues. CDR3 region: CASSAQHYRGNTEAFF. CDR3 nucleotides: TGTGCCAGCAGTGCGCAACATTACAGGGGGAACACTGAAGCTTTCTTT.

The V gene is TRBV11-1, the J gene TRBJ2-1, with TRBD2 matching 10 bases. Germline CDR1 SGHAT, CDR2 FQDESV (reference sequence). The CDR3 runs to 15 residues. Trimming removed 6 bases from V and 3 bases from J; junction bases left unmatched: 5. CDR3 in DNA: TGTGCCAGCAGTACCGGGACTAGCGACTACAATGAGCAGTTCTTC. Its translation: CASSTGTSDYNEQFF.

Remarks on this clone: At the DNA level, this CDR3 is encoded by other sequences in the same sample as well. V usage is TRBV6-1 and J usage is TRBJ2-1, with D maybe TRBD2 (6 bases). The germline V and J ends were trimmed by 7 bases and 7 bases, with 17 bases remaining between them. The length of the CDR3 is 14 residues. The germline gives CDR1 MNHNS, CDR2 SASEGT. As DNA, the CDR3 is TGTGCCAGCATTAGGAGGGTGGAGCGGAATGAGCAGTTCTTC. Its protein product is CASIRRVERNEQFF.

DNA for the CDR3: TGTGCCAGCAGCGGGGGCACTGGAAACACCATATATTTT. Its translation is CASSGGTGNTIYF. The chain links TRBV7-2 to TRBJ1-3; TRBD1 is a possible D gene (6 bases). The CDR3 sequence is 13 residues long. Trimming cost V 5 bases and J 2 bases, with 7 bases left between them. The germline gives CDR1 SGHTA, CDR2 FQGNSA. The entire variable domain, with the rest obtained from reference TRBV7-2 and TRBJ1-3, is as follows: GAGVSQSPSNKVTEKGKDVELRCDPISGHTALYWYRQSLGQGLEFLIYFQGNSAPDKSGLPSDRFSAERTGGSVSTLTIQRTQQEDSAVYLCASSGGTGNTIYFGEGSWLTVV.

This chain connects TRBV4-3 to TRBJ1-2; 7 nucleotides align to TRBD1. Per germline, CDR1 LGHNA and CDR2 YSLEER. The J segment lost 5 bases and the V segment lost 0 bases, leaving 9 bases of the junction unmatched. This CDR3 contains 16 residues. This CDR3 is CASSQDSGTALYGYTF. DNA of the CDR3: TGCGCCAGCAGCCAAGATAGCGGGACAGCCCTTTATGGCTACACCTTC.

CDR3 nucleotide sequence: TGTGCCAGCAGCCCACTGTCAGCGGAACCAGATACGCAGTATTTT. It yields the protein CASSPLSAEPDTQYF. The rearrangement uses TRBV13 and TRBJ2-3, with a tentative D call TRBD2 (5 bases). Germline V gene lookup returns CDR1 PRHDT and CDR2 FYEKMQ (reference sequence). This CDR3 region has 15 residues. Trimming cost V 5 bases and J 4 bases, with 16 bases left between them.

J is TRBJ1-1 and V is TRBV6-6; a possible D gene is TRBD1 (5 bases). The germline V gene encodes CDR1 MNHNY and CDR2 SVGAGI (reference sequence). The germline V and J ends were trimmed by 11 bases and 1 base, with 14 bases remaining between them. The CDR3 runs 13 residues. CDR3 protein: CAAHPGPNTEAFF. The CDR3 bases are TGTGCCGCCCACCCGGGGCCGAACACTGAAGCTTTCTTT.